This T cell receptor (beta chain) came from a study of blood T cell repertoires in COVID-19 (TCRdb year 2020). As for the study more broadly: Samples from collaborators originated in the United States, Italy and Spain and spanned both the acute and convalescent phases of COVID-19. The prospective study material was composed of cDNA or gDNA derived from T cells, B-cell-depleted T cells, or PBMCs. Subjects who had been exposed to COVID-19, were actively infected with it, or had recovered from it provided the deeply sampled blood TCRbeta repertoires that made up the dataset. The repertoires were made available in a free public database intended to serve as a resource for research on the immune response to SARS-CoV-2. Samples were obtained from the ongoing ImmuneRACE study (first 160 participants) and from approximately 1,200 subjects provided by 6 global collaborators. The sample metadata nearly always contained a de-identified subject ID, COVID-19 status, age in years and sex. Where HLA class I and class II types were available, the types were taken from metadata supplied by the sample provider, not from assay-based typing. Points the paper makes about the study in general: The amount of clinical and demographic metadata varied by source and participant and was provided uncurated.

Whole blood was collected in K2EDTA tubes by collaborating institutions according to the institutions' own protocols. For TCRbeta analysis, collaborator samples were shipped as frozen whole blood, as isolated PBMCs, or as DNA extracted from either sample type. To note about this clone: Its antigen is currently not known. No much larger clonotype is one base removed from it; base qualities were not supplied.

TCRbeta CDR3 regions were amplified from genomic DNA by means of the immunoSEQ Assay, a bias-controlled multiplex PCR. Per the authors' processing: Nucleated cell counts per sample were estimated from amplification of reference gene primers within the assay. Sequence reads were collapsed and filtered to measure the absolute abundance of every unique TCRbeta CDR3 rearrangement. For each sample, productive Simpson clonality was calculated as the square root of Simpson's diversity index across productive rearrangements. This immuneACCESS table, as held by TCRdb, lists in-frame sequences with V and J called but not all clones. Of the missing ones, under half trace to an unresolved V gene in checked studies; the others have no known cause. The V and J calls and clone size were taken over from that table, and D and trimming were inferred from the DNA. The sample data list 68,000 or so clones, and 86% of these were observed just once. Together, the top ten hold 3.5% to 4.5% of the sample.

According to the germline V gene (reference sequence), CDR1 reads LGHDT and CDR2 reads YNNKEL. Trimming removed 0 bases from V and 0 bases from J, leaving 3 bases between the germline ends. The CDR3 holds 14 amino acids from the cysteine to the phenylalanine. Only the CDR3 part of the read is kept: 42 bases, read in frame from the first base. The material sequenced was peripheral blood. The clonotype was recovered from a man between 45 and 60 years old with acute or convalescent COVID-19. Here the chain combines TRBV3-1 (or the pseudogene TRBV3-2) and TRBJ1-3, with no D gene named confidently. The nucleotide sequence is TGTGCCAGCAGCCAAGATTACTCTGGAAACACCATATATTTT. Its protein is CASSQDYSGNTIYF.